The 15 T cell receptor beta chains in this list originate from one sample, sequenced in a study of OX40 agonist ivuxolimab in advanced cancers. TCRdb keeps only in-frame clones here, not all; method: immunoSEQ multiplex PCR. The sample gives under 55,000 clones, 80% to 90% of which show up once; around 6.9% is in the top ten. Sequenced material: CD4+ or CD8+ T cells sorted from blood, taken in a trial of the OX40 agonist ivuxolimab. All receptors derive from an adult with an advanced solid tumor such as melanoma, head and neck, liver or kidney cancer.

The CDR3 coding sequence is TGTGCCAGCAGGCCCCGGGACAGGGTCCCCTCTGGGGCCAACGTCCTGACTTTC. Protein sequence: CASRPRDRVPSGANVLTF. The chain is built from TRBV28 and TRBJ2-6, with TRBD1 matching 9 bases. The V segment lost 6 bases and the J segment 0 bases; nucleotides outside the gene matches: 9. The CDR3 spans 18 residues. Germline assignment: CDR1 MDHEN and CDR2 SYDVKM.

The rearrangement links TRBV5-1 to TRBJ1-4; possible D gene TRBD1, 5 bases. CDR1 SGHRS and CDR2 YFSETQ come from the germline V gene. Deletions cut 4 bases from V and 12 bases from J, with 19 bases between. The CDR3 extends over 14 amino acids. In nucleotides, the CDR3 is TGCGCCAGCAGCCATGGGACCGGGGCGGTGGAACTGTTTTTT. Translating it yields CASSHGTGAVELFF. Supplemented by reference TRBV5-1 and TRBJ1-4, the full variable domain reads KAGVTQTPRYLIKTRGQQVTLSCSPISGHRSVSWYQQTPGQGLQFLFEYFSETQRNKGNFPGRFSGRQFSNSRSEMNVSTLELGDSALYLCASSHGTGAVELFFGSGTQLSVL.

CDR3 protein: CASSAEQPGGANVLTF. In DNA form, the CDR3 reads TGTGCCAGCAGCGCAGAACAGCCAGGGGGGGCCAACGTCCTGACTTTC. This chain links TRBV5-8 with TRBJ2-6; possible D gene TRBD1, 5 bases. With 4 bases removed from V and 4 bases from J, the gap between germline ends came to 15 bases. This CDR3 region has 16 residues. From germline, CDR1 is SGHTS and CDR2 YDEGEE.

The chain links TRBV7-3 to TRBJ2-3; possibly TRBD1 for D (6 bases). Germline V lookup: CDR1 SGHTA, CDR2 FQGTGA. V lost 5 bases and J lost 4, with 22 bases in between. CDR3 length: 17 residues. The CDR3 DNA follows: TGTGCCAGCAGCGCCCGACAGGCCCTATCGGTGGCAGATACGCAGTATTTT. Its translation is CASSARQALSVADTQYF. The whole variable domain, filled in from reference TRBV7-3 and TRBJ2-3, reads GAGVSQTPSNKVTEKGKYVELRCDPISGHTALYWYRQSLGQGPEFLIYFQGTGAADDSGLPNDRFFAVRPEGSVSTLKIQRTERGDSAVYLCASSARQALSVADTQYFGPGTRLTVL.

This clone was seen a handful of times. The V gene is TRBV27, the J gene TRBJ1-2, with 8 positions matching TRBD1. This CDR3 contains 14 residues. The V gene end was trimmed by 7 bases and the J gene end by 2 bases; junction bases not matched to a gene: 6. The germline CDR1 and CDR2 sequences are MNHEY and SMNVEV (reference sequence). This CDR3 reads CASKRQGLNYGYTF. For the CDR3, the DNA is TGTGCCAGCAAGAGACAGGGGCTGAACTATGGCTACACCTTC.

The genes are TRBV6-1 and TRBJ1-2; the match to TRBD1 covers 9 bases. Germline loops: CDR1 MNHNS, CDR2 SASEGT. The CDR3 has 14 amino acids. The ends lost 2 bases at V and 11 bases at J; junction bases unmatched: 9. CDR3: CASSEMGTGIIYTF. The CDR3 DNA sequence: TGTGCCAGCAGTGAAATGGGGACAGGGATCATATACACCTTC.

The rearrangement joins TRBV19 to TRBJ1-2; D is unclear. V lost 6 bases and J 3 bases, leaving 8 bases between the germline ends. Germline V gene lookup returns CDR1 LNHDA and CDR2 SQIVND (reference sequence). The CDR3 totals 12 residues. The CDR3: CASSPGDYGYTF. The CDR3 coding sequence is TGTGCCAGTAGCCCCGGGGACTATGGCTACACCTTC.

The genes are TRBV2 and TRBJ2-5; a weak D match, TRBD1 (6 bases). This CDR3 contains 15 residues. Trimming took off 3 bases at V and 4 bases at J, with 15 bases between the two ends. Germline V gene lookup returns CDR1 SNHLY and CDR2 FYNNEI. CDR3: CASSEELGAGETQYF. The DNA for the CDR3 is TGTGCCAGCAGTGAGGAGTTGGGGGCGGGAGAGACCCAGTACTTC.

The table lists this clone with a count of one. The chain joins TRBV10-1 to TRBJ1-1; D remains ambiguous. V lost 8 bases and J lost 1, with 14 bases in between. Germline V gene lookup returns CDR1 WNHNN and CDR2 SYGVQD (reference sequence). The CDR3 is made up of 14 amino acids. CDR3 sequence: CASSSRTGNTEAFF. The CDR3 DNA follows: TGCGCCAGCTCGAGCCGGACGGGGAACACTGAAGCTTTCTTT.

This clone was detected once. The rearrangement uses TRBV30 and TRBJ2-3, with unresolved D. The CDR3 length is 12 residues. Trimming removed 3 bases at V and 5 bases at J, with 9 bases between. Looked up from germline, CDR1 is GTSNPN and CDR2 is SVGIG (reference sequence). The CDR3 coding sequence is TGTGCCTGGAGGGCTCTCATAGATACGCAGTATTTT. This codes for CAWRALIDTQYF.

V gene TRBV7-7 combines with J gene TRBJ2-1; 7 nucleotides align to TRBD2. The CDR3 covers 15 residues. Germline-derived CDR1 and CDR2 are SSHAT and FNYEAQ (reference sequence). Germline trimming cut 1 base from V and 3 bases from J; bases unmatched to any gene: 3. In nucleotides, the CDR3 is TGTGCCAGCAGCTTAGGCGGGGGATACTACAATGAGCAGTTCTTC. Translation gives CASSLGGGYYNEQFF. Full variable domain (missing parts from reference TRBV7-7 and TRBJ2-1): GAGVSQSPRYKVTKRGQDVTLRCDPISSHATLYWYQQALGQGPEFLTYFNYEAQPDKSGLPSDRFSAERPEGSISTLTIQRTEQRDSAMYRCASSLGGGYYNEQFFGPGTRLTVL.

This clone was detected once. The chain links TRBV14 to TRBJ1-2, with a weak D call TRBD1 (6 bases). The V gene lost 0 bases and the J gene lost 8 bases, with 16 bases spanning the gap. The germline V gene has CDR1 SGHDN and CDR2 FVKESK. This CDR3 is built from 15 residues. The CDR3 reads CASSQDLLTGRGYTF. DNA for the CDR3: TGTGCCAGCAGCCAAGATCTTCTGACAGGCAGGGGCTACACCTTC.

V and J are TRBV30 and TRBJ1-6, with 10 positions matching TRBD1. Looked up from germline, CDR1 is GTSNPN and CDR2 is SVGIG (reference sequence). V gave up 6 bases and J gave up 6 bases; unmatched junction bases: 5. The CDR3 is 14 residues long. The CDR3 sequence: CACSRDRGNSPLHF. The CDR3 coding sequence is TGTGCCTGTTCTCGGGACAGGGGTAATTCACCCCTCCACTTT.

Only a few counts were recorded for this clone. The chain employs TRBV5-6 and TRBJ2-5; the D gene could be TRBD1 or TRBD2 (5 bases each). Trimming took off 6 bases at V and 4 bases at J, with 13 bases between the two ends. In germline, CDR1 is SGHDT, CDR2 YYEEEE. The CDR3 covers 13 residues. CDR3 coding DNA: TGTGCCAGCACTGTCCCGGGACGAGAGACCCAGTACTTC. Protein sequence: CASTVPGRETQYF.

The gene calls are TRBV6-1 and TRBJ2-1; TRBD2 matches 7 bases. The ends lost 4 bases at V and 5 bases at J; junction bases unmatched: 11. Germline V CDR1 and CDR2: MNHNS, SASEGT. The CDR3 is 16 amino acids. The chain's CDR3 is CASSAMGTIGNNEQFF. The CDR3 DNA reads as TGTGCCAGCAGTGCTATGGGGACTATAGGAAACAATGAGCAGTTCTTC.